The 6 T cell receptor beta chains below all came from one sample that was sequenced in a study of OX40 agonist ivuxolimab in advanced cancers. TCRdb keeps only in-frame clones here, not all; method: immunoSEQ multiplex PCR. The sample holds approximately 82,000 clones, more than 75% seen once. Sequences were derived from CD4+ or CD8+ T cells sorted from blood, sampled in a trial of the OX40 agonist ivuxolimab. The receptors were sampled from an adult with an advanced solid tumor such as melanoma, head and neck, liver or kidney cancer.

This clone was observed once. This chain joins TRBV2 and TRBJ2-1; D is ambiguous. The germline CDR1 and CDR2 sequences are SNHLY and FYNNEI. The CDR3 has 11 residues. The V end lost 2 bases, the J end lost 13 bases, and 9 bases lay between the germline ends. For the CDR3, the DNA is TGTGCCAGCAGTGAAAGGAGTACTCAGTTCTTC. Amino acid sequence: CASSERSTQFF. The whole variable domain, remainder taken from reference TRBV2 and TRBJ2-1, is EPEVTQTPSHQVTQMGQEVILRCVPISNHLYFYWYRQILGQKVEFLVSFYNNEISEKSEIFDDQFSVERPDGSNFTLKIRSTKLEDSAMYFCASSERSTQFFGPGTRLTVL.

The chain has TRBV7-2 and TRBJ2-5; D may correspond to TRBD1 or TRBD2 (5 bases each). Germline assignment: CDR1 SGHTA and CDR2 FQGNSA. The germline V and J ends were trimmed by 4 bases and 14 bases, with 14 bases remaining between them. This CDR3 contains 11 residues. The chain's CDR3 is CASSSTGTYYF. Written as DNA, the CDR3 is TGTGCCAGCAGCTCAACCGGGACCTATTACTTC. Looking up the rest from reference TRBV7-2 and TRBJ2-5 gives the full variable domain: GAGVSQSPSNKVTEKGKDVELRCDPISGHTALYWYRQSLGQGLEFLIYFQGNSAPDKSGLPSDRFSAERTGGSVSTLTIQRTQQEDSAVYLCASSSTGTYYFGPGTRLLVL.

The chain recombines TRBV7-8 with TRBJ1-6, with 9 positions matching TRBD1. The CDR3 is 17 amino acids. The J segment lost 0 bases and the V segment lost 6 bases, leaving 6 bases of the junction unmatched. Per the germline V gene, CDR1 is SGHVS and CDR2 is FQNEAQ. CDR3 amino acids: CASRDRGVGSYNSPLHF. CDR3 DNA: TGTGCCAGCAGGGACAGGGGAGTTGGCTCCTATAATTCACCCCTCCACTTT.

The rearrangement uses TRBV6-6 and TRBJ2-5; TRBD2 might be the D (6 bases). CDR1 and CDR2 (germline): MNHNY, SVGAGI (reference sequence). V gave up 4 bases and J gave up 2 bases, with 14 bases separating them. The CDR3 runs to 15 residues. The CDR3 sequence: CASSSQDYSQETQYF. The CDR3 DNA is TGTGCCAGCAGTTCCCAGGACTACTCTCAAGAGACCCAGTACTTC.

J is TRBJ2-5 and V is TRBV5-1, with D unresolved. V lost 1 base, J lost 2 bases, and 3 bases lay in between. CDR3 length: 12 residues. Germline V lookup: CDR1 SGHRS, CDR2 YFSETQ. CDR3 bases: TGCGCCAGCAGCTTGCAGCAAGAGACCCAGTACTTC. This codes for CASSLQQETQYF.

This clone is a singleton in its sample. The chain has TRBV7-2 and TRBJ1-1; perhaps TRBD1 as D (6 bases). CDR1 and CDR2 (germline): SGHTA, FQGNSA. This CDR3 comprises 15 residues. V was clipped by 3 bases and J by 0 bases, with 11 bases between them. The DNA for the CDR3 is TGTGCCAGCAGCTTGACAGGAAACATGAACACTGAAGCTTTCTTT. Amino acids: CASSLTGNMNTEAFF.